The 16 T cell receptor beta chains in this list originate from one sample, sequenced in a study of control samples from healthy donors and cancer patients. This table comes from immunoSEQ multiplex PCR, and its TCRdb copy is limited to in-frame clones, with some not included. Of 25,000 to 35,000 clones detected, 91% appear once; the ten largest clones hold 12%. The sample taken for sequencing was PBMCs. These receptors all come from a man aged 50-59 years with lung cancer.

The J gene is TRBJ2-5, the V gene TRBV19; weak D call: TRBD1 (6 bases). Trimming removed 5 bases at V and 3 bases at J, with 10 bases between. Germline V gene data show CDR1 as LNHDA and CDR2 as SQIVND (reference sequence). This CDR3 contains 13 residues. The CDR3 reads CASSLRTEETQYF. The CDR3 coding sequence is TGTGCCAGTAGTTTACGGACAGAAGAGACCCAGTACTTC. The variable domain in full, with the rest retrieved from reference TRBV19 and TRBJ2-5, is DGGITQSPKYLFRKEGQNVTLSCEQNLNHDAMYWYRQDPGQGLRLIYYSQIVNDFQKGDIAEGYSVSREKKESFPLTVTSAQKNPTAFYLCASSLRTEETQYFGPGTRLLVL.

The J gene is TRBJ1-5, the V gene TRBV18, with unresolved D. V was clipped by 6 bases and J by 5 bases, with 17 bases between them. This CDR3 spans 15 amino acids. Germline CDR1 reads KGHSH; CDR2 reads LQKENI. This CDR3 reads CASSPDRSNYQPQHF. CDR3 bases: TGTGCCAGCTCCCCCGACCGATCAAACTATCAGCCCCAGCATTTT.

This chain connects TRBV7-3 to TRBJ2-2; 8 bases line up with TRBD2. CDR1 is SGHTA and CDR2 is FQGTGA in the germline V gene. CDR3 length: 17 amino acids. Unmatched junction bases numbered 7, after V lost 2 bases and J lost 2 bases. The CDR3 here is CASSLRPRGGNTGELFF. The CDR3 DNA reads TGTGCCAGCAGCTTACGCCCACGGGGGGGAAACACCGGGGAGCTGTTTTTT.

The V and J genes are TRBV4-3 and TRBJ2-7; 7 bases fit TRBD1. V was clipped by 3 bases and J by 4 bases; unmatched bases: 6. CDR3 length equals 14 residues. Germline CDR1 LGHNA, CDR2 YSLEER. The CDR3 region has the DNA TGCGCCAGCAGCCAGTTGGGGACAGCATACGAGCAGTACTTC. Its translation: CASSQLGTAYEQYF.

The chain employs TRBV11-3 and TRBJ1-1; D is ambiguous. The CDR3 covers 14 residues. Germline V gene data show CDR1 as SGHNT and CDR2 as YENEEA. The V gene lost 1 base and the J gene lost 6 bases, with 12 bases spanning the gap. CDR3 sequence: CASSLGGVRAEAFF. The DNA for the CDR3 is TGTGCCAGCAGCTTAGGAGGAGTTCGGGCTGAAGCTTTCTTT.

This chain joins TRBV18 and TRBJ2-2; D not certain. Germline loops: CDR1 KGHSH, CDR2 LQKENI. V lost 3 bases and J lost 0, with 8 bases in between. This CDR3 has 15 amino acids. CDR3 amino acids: CASSPTLSNTGELFF. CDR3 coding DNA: TGTGCCAGCTCACCGACCCTCTCGAACACCGGGGAGCTGTTTTTT.

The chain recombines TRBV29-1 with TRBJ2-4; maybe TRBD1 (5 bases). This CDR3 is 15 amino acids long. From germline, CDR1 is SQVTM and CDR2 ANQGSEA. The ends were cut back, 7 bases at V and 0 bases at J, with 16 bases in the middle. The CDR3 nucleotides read TGCAGCGCGACCAGCAGGGTAGAAGCCAAAAACATTCAGTACTTC. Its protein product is CSATSRVEAKNIQYF.

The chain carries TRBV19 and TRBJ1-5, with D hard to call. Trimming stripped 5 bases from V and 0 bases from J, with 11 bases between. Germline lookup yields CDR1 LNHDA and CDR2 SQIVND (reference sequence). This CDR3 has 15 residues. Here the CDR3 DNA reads TGTGCCAGTAGTGGGTCAGCAAATAGCAATCAGCCCCAGCATTTT. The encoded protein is CASSGSANSNQPQHF. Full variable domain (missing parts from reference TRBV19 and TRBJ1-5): DGGITQSPKYLFRKEGQNVTLSCEQNLNHDAMYWYRQDPGQGLRLIYYSQIVNDFQKGDIAEGYSVSREKKESFPLTVTSAQKNPTAFYLCASSGSANSNQPQHFGDGTRLSIL.

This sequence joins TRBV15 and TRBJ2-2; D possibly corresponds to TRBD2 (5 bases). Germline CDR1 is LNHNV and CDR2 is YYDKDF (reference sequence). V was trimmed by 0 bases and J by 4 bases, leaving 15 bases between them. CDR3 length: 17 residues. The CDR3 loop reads CATSREAGPEGTGELFF. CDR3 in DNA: TGTGCCACCAGCAGAGAGGCTGGGCCTGAGGGCACCGGGGAGCTGTTTTTT. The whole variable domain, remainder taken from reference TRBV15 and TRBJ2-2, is DAMVIQNPRYQVTQFGKPVTLSCSQTLNHNVMYWYQQKSSQAPKLLFHYYDKDFNNEADTPDNFQSRRPNTSFCFLDIRSPGLGDTAMYLCATSREAGPEGTGELFFGEGSRLTVL.

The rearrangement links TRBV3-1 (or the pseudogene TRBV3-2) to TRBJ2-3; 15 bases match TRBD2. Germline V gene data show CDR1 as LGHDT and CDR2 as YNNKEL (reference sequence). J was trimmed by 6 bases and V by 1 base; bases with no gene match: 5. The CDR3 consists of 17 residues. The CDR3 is CASSQVGLAGGMDTQYF. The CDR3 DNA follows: TGTGCCAGCAGCCAAGTGGGACTAGCGGGGGGAATGGATACGCAGTATTTT.

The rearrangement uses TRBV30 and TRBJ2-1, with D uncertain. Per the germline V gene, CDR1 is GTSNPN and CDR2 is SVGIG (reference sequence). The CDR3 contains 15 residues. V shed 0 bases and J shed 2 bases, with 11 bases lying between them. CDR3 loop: CAWSVEATTYNEQFF. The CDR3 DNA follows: TGTGCCTGGAGTGTAGAGGCGACCACCTACAATGAGCAGTTCTTC.

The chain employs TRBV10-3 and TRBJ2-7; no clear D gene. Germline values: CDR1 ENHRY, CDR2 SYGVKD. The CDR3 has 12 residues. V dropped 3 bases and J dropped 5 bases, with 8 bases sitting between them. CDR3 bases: TGTGCCATCAGTGACCGCCGAGACGAGCAGTACTTC. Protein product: CAISDRRDEQYF.

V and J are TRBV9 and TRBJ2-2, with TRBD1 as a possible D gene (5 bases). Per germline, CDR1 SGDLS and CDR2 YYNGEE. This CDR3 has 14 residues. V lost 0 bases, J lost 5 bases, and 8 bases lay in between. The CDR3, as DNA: TGTGCCAGCAGCGTAGCTGGGGCTACCGGGGAGCTGTTTTTT. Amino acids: CASSVAGATGELFF. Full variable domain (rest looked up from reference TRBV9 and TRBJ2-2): DSGVTQTPKHLITATGQRVTLRCSPRSGDLSVYWYQQSLDQGLQFLIQYYNGEERAKGNILERFSAQQFPDLHSELNLSSLELGDSALYFCASSVAGATGELFFGEGSRLTVL.

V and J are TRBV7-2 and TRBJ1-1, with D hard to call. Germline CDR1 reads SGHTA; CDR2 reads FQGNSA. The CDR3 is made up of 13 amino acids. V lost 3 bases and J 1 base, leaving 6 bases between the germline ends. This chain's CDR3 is CASSFQANTEAFF. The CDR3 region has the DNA TGTGCCAGCAGCTTCCAGGCGAACACTGAAGCTTTCTTT.

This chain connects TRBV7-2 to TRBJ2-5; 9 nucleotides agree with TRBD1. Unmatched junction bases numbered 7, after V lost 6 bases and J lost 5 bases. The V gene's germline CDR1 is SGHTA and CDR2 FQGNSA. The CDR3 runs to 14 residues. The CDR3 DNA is TGTGCCAGCAGTACCGGGACAGGGTTGGAGACCCAGTACTTC. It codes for CASSTGTGLETQYF.

CDR3 nucleotide sequence: TGTGCCAGCAGCTTTGCGGGGAACACTGAAGCTTTCTTT. Translation: CASSFAGNTEAFF. The gene calls are TRBV11-2 and TRBJ1-1; D gene uncertain. Per germline, CDR1 SGHAT and CDR2 FQNNGV. Between the trimmed V and J ends, which lost 3 bases and 1 base, there was a span of 6 bases. CDR3 size: 13 residues.